This entry features one T cell receptor (beta chain) sequence. The CDR3 is cut off 3 residues early in the read; its end comes from the germline J gene. The entry originates in a study of T cells in women clearing cervical HPV infection. Clones were read by immunoSEQ multiplex PCR, and TCRdb kept only the in-frame ones, dropping some. Recorded here are about 35,000 clones; the top ten clones represent about 7.2%. The ends lost 7 bases at V and 6 bases at J; junction bases unmatched: 6. Looked up from germline, CDR1 is SQVTM and CDR2 is ANQGSEA. The length of the CDR3 is 14 residues. The chain couples TRBV29-1 to TRBJ2-2, with 12 positions matching TRBD1. Sequencing input: blood buffy coat. The clonotype was recovered from a woman aged 18-70 years with a cervical HPV16 infection that either progressed to CIN3+ or cleared (not recorded which). The CDR3 is CSAPGQGAAGELFF. The sequenced CDR3 bases are TGCAGCGCGCCGGGACAGGGGGCCGCCGGGGAG.